This T cell receptor (beta chain) was sequenced for a study of blood T cell repertoires in COVID-19. The CDR3 has 16 residues. Original processing methods: Amplification of reference gene primers provided the estimated nucleated cell counts. Libraries were prepared by immunoSEQ multiplex PCR; TCRdb keeps only in-frame clonotypes and omits some of them. V and J calls and clone size are as listed in that table; D and trimming were resolved from the DNA. The repertoire holds under 300,000 clones, with 75% to 90% as singletons. This clone has just one count. Enrollees, about 18 to 100 years old, lived in 20 to 25 US areas.

The sequence was collected from a woman aged 45 to 65 who had recovered from COVID-19. The chain employs TRBV21-1 and TRBJ2-1; the table's D call of TRBD2 was not tested on the DNA. TRBV21-1 is flagged as a pseudogene. The specimen sequenced was PBMCs or T cells enriched from blood (not recorded which). In DNA form, the CDR3 reads TGTGCCAGCAGCAAAGGGGGACTAGCGGGAACATGCGGGCAGTTCTTC. This codes for CASSKGGLAGTCGQFF.